Following are 11 T cell receptor beta chains from one sample sequenced in a study of T cell repertoires in aging, cancer and after chemotherapy. TRB rearrangements spanning V, D and J were amplified using mixed TRB-A/B primers. Via MiXCR, TCRdb re-called the multiplex PCR reads, giving one row per CDR3 protein. The sample consists of approximately 9,800 distinct CDR3 sequences, around 40% of them appearing once. TCR beta rearrangements were amplified from peripheral blood genomic DNA. Sample: blood. The source of these receptors is a human donor in good health.

The chain links TRBV6-1 to TRBJ1-5, with 9 nucleotides matching TRBD1. Germline lookup yields CDR1 MNHNS and CDR2 SASEGT. This CDR3 has 13 residues. V was pared by 6 bases and J by 6 bases, with 3 bases of the junction left unmatched. CDR3 nucleotides: TGTGCCAGCAGGACAGGGGGGCTTCAGCCCCAGCATTTT. Encoded protein: CASRTGGLQPQHF.

The V call is TRBV5-6, the J call TRBJ1-4; possibly TRBD1 for D (5 bases). Trimming left V 4 bases short and J 5 bases short, with 21 bases between. This CDR3 contains 17 residues. Germline V gives CDR1 SGHDT, CDR2 YYEEEE. CDR3 DNA: TGTGCCAGCAGCCAAGATCTTGTGGGGGGGGACAATGAAAAACTGTTTTTT. Translating gives CASSQDLVGGDNEKLFF.

This clonotype is medium-sized. The gene calls are TRBV19 and TRBJ2-3; D is undetermined. CDR1 is LNHDA, CDR2 SQIVND, per germline (reference sequence). V shed 3 bases and J shed 0 bases, with 10 bases lying between them. The CDR3 covers 15 residues. The CDR3 DNA reads as TGTGCCAGTAGTATTGGTCCTACTAGCACAGATACGCAGTATTTT. It encodes CASSIGPTSTDTQYF.

The chain is built from TRBV5-6 and TRBJ2-5, with 8 bases fitting TRBD2. The V gene end was trimmed by 4 bases and the J gene end by 3 bases; junction bases not matched to a gene: 8. CDR1 is SGHDT, CDR2 YYEEEE, per germline. The CDR3 contains 15 residues. The CDR3 DNA reads TGTGCCAGCAGCCTTAAGCGGGAGAGGGAAGAGACCCAGTACTTC. Translated: CASSLKREREETQYF.

This clonotype was counted a few times. The chain recombines TRBV5-4 with TRBJ2-2, with a possible D match to TRBD1 (5 bases). Germline-derived CDR1 and CDR2 are SGHNT and YYREEE (reference sequence). This CDR3 region has 14 residues. Trimming cost V 0 bases and J 4 bases, with 7 bases left between them. DNA of the CDR3: TGTGCCAGCAGCTTGGGACAGTTCACCGGGGAGCTGTTTTTT. Translating gives CASSLGQFTGELFF.

This chain uses TRBV10-3 with TRBJ1-5, with 9 bases lining up with TRBD1. J was trimmed by 0 bases and V by 10 bases; bases with no gene match: 7. Germline assignment: CDR1 ENHRY and CDR2 SYGVKD. The CDR3 totals 15 residues. The CDR3 DNA follows: TGTGCCACCCAGGGACAGGGTGATAGCAATCAGCCCCAGCATTTT. It yields the protein CATQGQGDSNQPQHF.

This chain uses TRBV6-5 with TRBJ2-7; D might be TRBD1 or TRBD2, each matching 5 bases. The ends were cut back, 7 bases at V and 7 bases at J, with 20 bases in the middle. The CDR3 runs 14 residues. Germline V gene lookup returns CDR1 MNHEY and CDR2 SVGAGI. CDR3 bases: TGTGCCAGCAATCCCCGGGACCGGAGAAGGGAGCAGTACTTC. Residues: CASNPRDRRREQYF.

This clonotype was counted between two and nine times. The J gene is TRBJ1-2, the V gene TRBV29-1; 7 bases are a match to TRBD1. The CDR3 runs to 13 residues. V lost 6 bases to trimming and J lost 8 bases; unmatched junction nucleotides: 12. Germline CDR1 is SQVTM and CDR2 is ANQGSEA. The CDR3 DNA follows: TGCAGCGTGGGGGTGCAGGGGGGAATAGGCTACACCTTC. Its translation: CSVGVQGGIGYTF.

The rearrangement links TRBV6-1 to TRBJ1-2; no reliable D call. The CDR3 has 14 residues. Germline V CDR1 and CDR2: MNHNS, SASEGT. V lost 7 bases and J lost 7, with 19 bases in between. CDR3 sequence reads: CASNPGQPSSGYTF. For the CDR3, the DNA is TGTGCCAGCAACCCGGGTCAACCGAGTTCTGGCTACACCTTC.

The chain uses TRBV6-5 and TRBJ2-3; 15 nucleotides line up with TRBD2. The trim removed 6 bases at V and 5 bases at J, leaving 3 bases unmatched. Germline V gene lookup returns CDR1 MNHEY and CDR2 SVGAGI. This CDR3 is built from 15 residues. CDR3 in amino acids: CASSRGLAGGDTQYF. For the CDR3, the DNA is TGTGCCAGCAGCCGGGGACTAGCGGGAGGAGATACGCAGTATTTT.

This clonotype is categorized as medium-sized. This chain uses TRBV11-1 with TRBJ2-1; 11 bases fit TRBD2. The CDR3 is 14 residues long. CDR1 and CDR2 (germline): SGHAT, FQDESV (reference sequence). The junction had 4 bases not matched to a gene; V was cut back by 3 bases and J by 9 bases. The CDR3 DNA is TGTGCCAGCAGCTTTAGCGGGAGGGGGGGTGAGCAGTTCTTC. Amino acid sequence: CASSFSGRGGEQFF.